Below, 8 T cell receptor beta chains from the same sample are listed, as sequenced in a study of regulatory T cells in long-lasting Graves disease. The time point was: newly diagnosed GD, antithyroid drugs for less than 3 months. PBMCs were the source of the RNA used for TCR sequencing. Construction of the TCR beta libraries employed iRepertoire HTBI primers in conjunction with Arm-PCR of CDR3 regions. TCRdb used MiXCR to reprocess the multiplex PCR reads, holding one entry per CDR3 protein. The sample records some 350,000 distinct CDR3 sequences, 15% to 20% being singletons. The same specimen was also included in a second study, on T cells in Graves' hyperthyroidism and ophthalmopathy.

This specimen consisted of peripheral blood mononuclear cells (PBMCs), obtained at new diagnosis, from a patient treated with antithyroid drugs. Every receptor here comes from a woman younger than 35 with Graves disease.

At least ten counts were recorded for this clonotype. CDR3 amino acids: CSARRQGDEQYF. The CDR3 DNA reads as TGCAGTGCTAGGAGACAGGGGGACGAGCAGTACTTC. The chain uses TRBV20-1 and TRBJ2-7; 9 nucleotides align to TRBD1. With V trimmed by 3 bases and J by 5 bases, 2 bases remained unmatched. Germline assignment: CDR1 DFQATT and CDR2 SNEGSKA (reference sequence). The CDR3 covers 12 residues.

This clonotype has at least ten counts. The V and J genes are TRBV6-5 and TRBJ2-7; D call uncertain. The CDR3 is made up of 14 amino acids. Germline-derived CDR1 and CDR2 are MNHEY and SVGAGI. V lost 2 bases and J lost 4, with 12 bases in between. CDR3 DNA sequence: TGTGCCAGCAGTTACAACAGAAGGCCATACGAGCAGTACTTC. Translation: CASSYNRRPYEQYF.

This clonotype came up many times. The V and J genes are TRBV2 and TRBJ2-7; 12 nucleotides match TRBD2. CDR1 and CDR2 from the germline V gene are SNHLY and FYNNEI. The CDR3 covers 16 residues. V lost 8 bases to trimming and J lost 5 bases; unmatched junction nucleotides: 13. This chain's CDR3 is CASLLRGLAGYDEQYF. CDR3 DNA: TGTGCCAGCCTACTGCGAGGACTAGCGGGGTATGACGAGCAGTACTTC. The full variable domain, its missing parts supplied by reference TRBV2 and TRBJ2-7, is EPEVTQTPSHQVTQMGQEVILRCVPISNHLYFYWYRQILGQKVEFLVSFYNNEISEKSEIFDDQFSVERPDGSNFTLKIRSTKLEDSAMYFCASLLRGLAGYDEQYFGPGTRLTVT.

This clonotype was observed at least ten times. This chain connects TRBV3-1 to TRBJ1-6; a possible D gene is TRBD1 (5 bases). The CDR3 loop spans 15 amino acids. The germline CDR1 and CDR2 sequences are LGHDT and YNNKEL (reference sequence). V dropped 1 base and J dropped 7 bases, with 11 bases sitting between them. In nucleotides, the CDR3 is TGTGCCAGCAGCCAAGGACAGATATCCAATTCACCCCTCCACTTT. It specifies CASSQGQISNSPLHF.

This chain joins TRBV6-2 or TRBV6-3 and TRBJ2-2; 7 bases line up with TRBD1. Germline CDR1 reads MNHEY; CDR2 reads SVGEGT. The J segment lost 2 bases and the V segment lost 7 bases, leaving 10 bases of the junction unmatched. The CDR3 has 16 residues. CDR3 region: CASTLGDRYNTGELFF. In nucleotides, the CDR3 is TGTGCCAGCACCCTGGGGGACAGATATAACACCGGGGAGCTGTTTTTT.

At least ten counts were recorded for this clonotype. This chain's CDR3 is CASSSPVGEGETQYF. The CDR3 DNA is TGTGCCAGCAGTTCCCCCGTAGGGGAGGGGGAGACCCAGTACTTC. The chain couples TRBV28 to TRBJ2-5; 7 nucleotides align to TRBD2. This CDR3 is 15 amino acids long. The V and J ends lost 4 bases and 5 bases, in that order; junction bases with no gene match: 10. Germline CDR1 reads MDHEN; CDR2 reads SYDVKM.

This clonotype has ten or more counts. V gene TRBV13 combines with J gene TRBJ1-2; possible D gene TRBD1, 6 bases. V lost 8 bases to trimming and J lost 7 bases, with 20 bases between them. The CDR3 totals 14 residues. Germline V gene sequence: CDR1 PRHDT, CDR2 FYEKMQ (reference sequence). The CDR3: CASPPGRGAVGYTF. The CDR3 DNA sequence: TGTGCCAGCCCCCCGGGCAGGGGAGCGGTTGGCTACACCTTC.

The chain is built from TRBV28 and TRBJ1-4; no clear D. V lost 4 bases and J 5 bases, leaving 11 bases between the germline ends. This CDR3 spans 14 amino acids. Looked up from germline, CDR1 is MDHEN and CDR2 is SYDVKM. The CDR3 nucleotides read TGTGCCAGCAGTTCCTGGCCCCCGAATGAAAAACTGTTTTTT. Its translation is CASSSWPPNEKLFF.